This T cell receptor beta chain was captured in a study of beta chain features in type 1 diabetes. All of the isolated RNA was reverse transcribed, so expressed TCRB transcripts were sequenced. TCRdb's copy holds only in-frame clones and misses some; the assay was immunoSEQ multiplex PCR. The sample shows about 700,000 clones, under 15% of them seen only once. Cells sorted by CD45RO/CCR7/CD25/CD127/CD95/CD27 comprised CD4+ naive, central memory, regulatory and stem cell-like memory cells. Comments on this clone: What it binds is not known. This specimen includes other DNA sequences encoding the same CDR3.

CDR1 and CDR2 from the germline V gene are SGHRS and YFSETQ. V was pared by 1 base and J by 1 base, with 8 bases between. The CDR3 has 14 residues. Study observations and caveats: Type 1 diabetes patients had fewer VDJ junction insertions and more deletions. Researchers cautioned that cDNA sequencing could over-represent cells with high TCR expression. Moderate but significant shortening of TCRB CDR3s was recorded in all four CD4+ subsets from Type 1 diabetes patients. Across patients, naive, central memory and Treg TCRB repertoires exhibited apparently greater similarity than was observed across healthy donors.

The receptor comes from a man between 18 and 35 years old with type 1 diabetes. The chain recombines TRBV5-1 with TRBJ1-1; a possible D gene is TRBD1 (5 bases). Sequencing was done on a sample of naive CD4+ T cells from blood. Here the CDR3 reads CASSLRQQNTEAFF. CDR3 nucleotides: TGCGCCAGCAGCTTGAGACAGCAGAACACTGAAGCTTTCTTT.